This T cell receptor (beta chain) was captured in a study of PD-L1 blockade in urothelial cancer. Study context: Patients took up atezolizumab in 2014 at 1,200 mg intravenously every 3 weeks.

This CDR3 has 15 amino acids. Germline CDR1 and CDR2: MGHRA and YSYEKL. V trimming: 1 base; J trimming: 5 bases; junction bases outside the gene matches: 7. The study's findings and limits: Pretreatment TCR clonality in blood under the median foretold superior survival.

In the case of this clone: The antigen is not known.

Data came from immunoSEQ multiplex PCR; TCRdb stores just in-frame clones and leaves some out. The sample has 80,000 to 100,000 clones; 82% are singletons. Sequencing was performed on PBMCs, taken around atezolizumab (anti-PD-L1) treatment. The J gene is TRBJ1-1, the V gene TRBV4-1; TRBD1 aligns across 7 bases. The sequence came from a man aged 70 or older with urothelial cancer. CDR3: CASSQAAGGKTEAFF. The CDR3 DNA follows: TGCGCCAGCAGCCAAGCGGCAGGGGGTAAGACTGAAGCTTTCTTT.